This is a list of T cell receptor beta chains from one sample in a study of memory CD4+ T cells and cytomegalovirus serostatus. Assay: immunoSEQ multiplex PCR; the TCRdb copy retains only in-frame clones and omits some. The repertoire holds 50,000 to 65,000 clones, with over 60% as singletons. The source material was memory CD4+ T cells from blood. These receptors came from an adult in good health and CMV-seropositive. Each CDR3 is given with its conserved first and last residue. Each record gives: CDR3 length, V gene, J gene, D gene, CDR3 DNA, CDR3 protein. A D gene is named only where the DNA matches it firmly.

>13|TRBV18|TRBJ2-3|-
TGTGCCAGCTCACCAGGGGGCACAGATACGCAGTATTTT
CASSPGGTDTQYF
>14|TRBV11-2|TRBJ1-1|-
TGTGCCAGCAGCTTGGACGTAATGAACACTGAAGCTTTCTTT
CASSLDVMNTEAFF
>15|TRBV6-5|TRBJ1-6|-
TGTGCCAGCAGTCGACAGAGCTCCTATAATTCACCCCTCCACTTT
CASSRQSSYNSPLHF
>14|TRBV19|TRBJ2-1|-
TGTGCCAGTAGTCGGAGCGGGCCCTACAATGAGCAGTTCTTC
CASSRSGPYNEQFF
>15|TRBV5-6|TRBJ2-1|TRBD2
TGTGCCAGCAGCTTAGGACTAGCGGGAGCCAATGAGCAGTTCTTC
CASSLGLAGANEQFF
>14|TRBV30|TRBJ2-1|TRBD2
TGTGCCTGGAACAGACTAGCGGGAGGGTATGAGCAGTTCTTC
CAWNRLAGGYEQFF
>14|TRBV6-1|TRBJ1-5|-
TGTGCCAGCAGTGACCGCAGCCGGAATCAGCCCCAGCATTTT
CASSDRSRNQPQHF
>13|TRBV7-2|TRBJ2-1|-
TGTGCCAGCAGCAGAAACCAAGGGGATGAGCAGTTCTTC
CASSRNQGDEQFF
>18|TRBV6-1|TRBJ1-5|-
TGTGCCAGCAGTGAAGCGAGGAGACAGTCACATAGCAATCAGCCCCAGCATTTT
CASSEARRQSHSNQPQHF
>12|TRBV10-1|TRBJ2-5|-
TGCGCCAGCAGTGACAGGGGAGAGACCCAGTACTTC
CASSDRGETQYF
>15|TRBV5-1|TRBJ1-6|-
TGCGCCAGCAGCCTACAGGGTTCCTATAATTCACCCCTCCACTTT
CASSLQGSYNSPLHF
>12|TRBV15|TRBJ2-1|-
TGTGCCACCAGCAGAGGTCCCAGTGAGGAGTTCTTC
CATSRGPSEEFF
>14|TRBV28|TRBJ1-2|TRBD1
TGTGCCAGCACCCAAGGGACAGGGAGGTATGGCTACACCTTC
CASTQGTGRYGYTF
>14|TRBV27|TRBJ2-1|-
TGTGCCAGCAGTCCCCGGACGGTGAACAATGAGCAGTTCTTC
CASSPRTVNNEQFF